This is a list of T cell receptor beta chains from one sample in a study of T cell responses to AZD1222 COVID-19 vaccine. The method was immunoSEQ multiplex PCR; TCRdb's version includes in-frame clones alone and lacks a portion of them. Of more than 150,000 clones listed, 75% to 95% are singletons. The sample in question was peripheral blood, obtained on day 0 of AZD1222 vaccination. Receptors originate from an adult in good health. The CDR3 runs from the conserved cysteine through the conserved F or W. A D gene is named only where the DNA matches it firmly. Only some rows state a clone size, as once, few, many or a class for expanded clones.

D gene	clone size	V gene	J gene	CDR3 DNA	CDR3 protein
TRBD2	once	TRBV28	TRBJ2-1	TGTGCCAGCAGTGCGGGGGGGATGATCTCCTACAATGAGCAGTTCTTC	CASSAGGMISYNEQFF
-	-	TRBV7-8	TRBJ1-4	TGTGCCAGCAGCCGTTTGAGGGATGAAAAACTGTTTTTT	CASSRLRDEKLFF
-	-	TRBV6-4	TRBJ1-1	TGTGCCAGCAGAGAGTCCAGACACCAACAGGTTCGAATGAACACTGAAGCTTTCTTT	CASRESRHQQVRMNTEAFF
-	-	TRBV4-1	TRBJ1-3	TGCGCCAGCAGCCAAGTGCAGGGAAGCCTCTCTGGAAACACCATATATTTT	CASSQVQGSLSGNTIYF
-	-	TRBV10-3	TRBJ1-5	TGTGCCATCAGTGAGTCAGAGGGGAAGGGTCAGCCCCAGCATTTT	CAISESEGKGQPQHF
-	-	TRBV2	TRBJ2-3	TGTGCCAGCAGTGACTGGACTCTAAATACGCAGTATTTT	CASSDWTLNTQYF
TRBD2	-	TRBV7-2	TRBJ2-3	TGTGCCAGCAGCTGGCGGCCTAGCGGAAGGACAGATACGCAGTATTTT	CASSWRPSGRTDTQYF
TRBD2	-	TRBV15	TRBJ2-1	TGTGCCACCAGCAGAGATCGGGAGGGGCGCAATGAGCAGTTCTTC	CATSRDREGRNEQFF
TRBD1	-	TRBV7-9	TRBJ1-6	TGTGCCAGCAGCAGAGGGGGCGAACGTAATTCACCCCTCCACTTT	CASSRGGERNSPLHF
TRBD2	-	TRBV7-2	TRBJ2-1	TGTGCCAGCAGCTTAGTATTCCGAGCGGGGGGGCTATACAATGAGCAGTTCTTC	CASSLVFRAGGLYNEQFF
-	-	TRBV19	TRBJ1-1	TGTGCCAGTAGTACGAACTCTGAAGCTTTCTTT	CASSTNSEAFF
TRBD1	-	TRBV18	TRBJ1-3	TGTGCCAGCTCACCGCGACAGGGGGCAAACTCTGGAAACACCATATATTTT	CASSPRQGANSGNTIYF
-	-	TRBV9	TRBJ1-4	TGTGCCAGCAGCGTAGATTTCGACAGTCCGCGATCTTCAACTAATGAAAAACTGTTTTTT	CASSVDFDSPRSSTNEKLFF
-	once	TRBV9	TRBJ2-7	TGTGCCAGCAGCGTAGCTAGGCAGTCCTACGAGCAGTACTTC	CASSVARQSYEQYF
-	-	TRBV6-5	TRBJ1-2	TGTGCCAGCAGTTCCGGGACATTAACGGATGGCTACACCTTC	CASSSGTLTDGYTF
-	-	TRBV5-8	TRBJ1-1	TGTGCCAGCAGCTTGGGAGTAATCGGTACTGAAGCTTTCTTT	CASSLGVIGTEAFF
TRBD2	-	TRBV27	TRBJ2-3	TGTGCCAGCAGTCCGAGCCGCGGGGGGGGCCCAGATACGCAGTATTTT	CASSPSRGGGPDTQYF
TRBD2	-	TRBV27	TRBJ2-2	TGTGCCAGCACCCTATCGGTCGCGGGGGGGCCGGTCGGGGAGCTGTTTTTT	CASTLSVAGGPVGELFF
TRBD1	once	TRBV12-3/TRBV12-4	TRBJ1-1	TGTGCCAGCAGCTTGACAGGGAATCGGGGAGCTTTCTTT	CASSLTGNRGAFF
-	-	TRBV6-5	TRBJ1-2	TGTGCCAGCAGTTACCGGGGGGTCTATGGCTACACCTTC	CASSYRGVYGYTF
TRBD1	-	TRBV18	TRBJ1-4	TGTGCCAGCTCACCCCGGACAGGGACTAATGAAAAACTGTTTTTT	CASSPRTGTNEKLFF
-	-	TRBV7-8	TRBJ2-3	TGTGCCAGCAGCTTGGGCGGGGCTTACACAGATACGCAGTATTTT	CASSLGGAYTDTQYF
-	-	TRBV7-2	TRBJ2-1	TGTGCCAGCAGCTTAGGATGGGGTGAGCAGTTCTTC	CASSLGWGEQFF
-	-	TRBV6-5	TRBJ1-2	TGTGCCAGCAGCAAACAGGGCTCCTACACCTTC	CASSKQGSYTF
TRBD2	-	TRBV28	TRBJ2-7	TGTGCCAGCAGTCGAACTCACGATTCTCTAGCGGGGTTTTCCTACGAGCAGTACTTC	CASSRTHDSLAGFSYEQYF
-	-	TRBV29-1	TRBJ2-1	TGCAGCGCTACAGATCCCTACAATGAGCAGTTCTTC	CSATDPYNEQFF
-	-	TRBV5-6	TRBJ2-7	TGTGCCAGCAGCTTGGGTGTTCCATCCTACGAGCAGTACTTC	CASSLGVPSYEQYF
TRBD1	-	TRBV28	TRBJ1-5	TGTGCCAGCAGTCTAGGGACAGGGGGCCGACATCAGCCCCAGCATTTT	CASSLGTGGRHQPQHF
-	-	TRBV3-1/TRBV3-2	TRBJ1-2	TGTGCCAGCAGCCAAGAAGGATATGGCTACACCTTC	CASSQEGYGYTF
TRBD1	-	TRBV6-1	TRBJ1-2	TGTGCCAGCAGGTCCACAGGGGTAACGGCTGGCTACACCTTC	CASRSTGVTAGYTF
-	-	TRBV4-1	TRBJ1-1	TGCGCCAGCAGCCAAAACAGGGAGTGGGCGATGAACACTGAAGCTTTCTTT	CASSQNREWAMNTEAFF
TRBD2	few	TRBV3-1/TRBV3-2	TRBJ2-1	TGTGCCAGCAGCCATCGGCTAGCGGGGGGGGATGAGCAGTTCTTC	CASSHRLAGGDEQFF
-	-	TRBV9	TRBJ2-6	TGTGCCAGCAGCGCCCGACGGGGCGCGCTCTCTGGGGCCAACGTCCTGACTTTC	CASSARRGALSGANVLTF
-	-	TRBV5-5	TRBJ2-5	TGTGCCAGCAGCTCCCCGAGGGGTCAAGAGACCCAGTACTTC	CASSSPRGQETQYF
TRBD1	-	TRBV19	TRBJ1-1	TGTGCCAGTAGTACAGGGGGCGAGAACACTGAAGCTTTCTTT	CASSTGGENTEAFF